This TCR beta chain was profiled in a study of blood T cell dynamics during melanoma immunotherapy. Only in-frame clones appear in the TCRdb table, and some are missing; sequencing was by immunoSEQ multiplex PCR. The table records some 10,000 clones, approximately 91% of them present only once. This CDR3 region has 13 residues. Germline V gene data show CDR1 as SGHAT and CDR2 as FQNNGV. The time point: week 3, after first cycle of checkpoint inhibitor. No patient had earlier systemic cancer treatment, concurrent immunosuppressants, or another active cancer. This TCR was recovered from a human donor with melanoma. Sequenced material: blood, taken from a patient treated with checkpoint blockade. V is TRBV11-2 and J is TRBJ2-7; 7 nucleotides line up with TRBD2. Written as DNA, the CDR3 is TGTGTCAGTGGACTAGTTGGATCCTACGAGCAGTACTTC. Translated, it gives CVSGLVGSYEQYF.